This is a list of T cell receptor beta chains from one sample in a study of blood T cell repertoires in COVID-19. Assay: immunoSEQ multiplex PCR; the TCRdb copy retains only in-frame clones and omits some. The sample yields about 400,000 clones, approximately 88% seen once. Material: PBMCs or T cells enriched from blood (not recorded which). The receptors here all came from a middle-aged woman with acute COVID-19. Both conserved end residues are part of each CDR3. The D gene is left open where the match is weak.

j_call cdr3_length d_call v_call cdr3_aa
TRBJ1-3 15 . TRBV28 CASSLSGSSGNTIYF
TRBJ1-6 13 TRBD1 TRBV30 CAWMGTATSPLHF
TRBJ1-2 13 TRBD1 TRBV19 CASSPGDRVGYTF
TRBJ1-1 12 . TRBV24-1 CATSDREGEAFF
TRBJ2-2 13 . TRBV2 CASSLAYTGELFF
TRBJ1-5 13 TRBD1 TRBV5-5 CASSQDRDQPQHF
TRBJ1-2 12 . TRBV19 CASQQDYYGYTF
TRBJ2-2 16 . TRBV5-5 CASRNPGRGRDGELFF
TRBJ1-2 14 . TRBV12-2 CASRLGQGGYGYTF
TRBJ1-2 14 TRBD1 TRBV6-5 CASSYSGTVDGYTF
TRBJ2-1 16 TRBD2 TRBV20-1 CSASSSGGPSYNEQFF
TRBJ2-7 12 . TRBV29-1 CSVEVRGYEQYF
TRBJ1-3 14 . TRBV29-1 CSVKLQPQGNTIYF
TRBJ1-1 16 . TRBV5-1 CASSLEPGQKNTEAFF
TRBJ1-6 14 . TRBV19 CASSRGEYNSPLHF
TRBJ2-5 15 TRBD2 TRBV5-4 CASSYGLADKETQYF
TRBJ2-1 20 TRBD2 TRBV2 CASSEARTSGGDFLRNEQFF
TRBJ1-6 15 . TRBV19 CASSIDDSNNSPLHF
TRBJ1-3 15 TRBD1 TRBV30 CAWSVGDSSGNTIYF
TRBJ2-3 17 . TRBV9 CASSVGSSGEGTDTQYF
TRBJ1-2 13 . TRBV15 CATSRDLGYGYTF
TRBJ2-7 20 . TRBV21-1 CASSKVAGIAGLPVIHEQYF
TRBJ2-1 14 TRBD2 TRBV2 CASSVRGGYNEQFF
TRBJ1-1 12 . TRBV12-3/TRBV12-4 CASSEGAREAFF
TRBJ2-3 17 . TRBV4-1 CASSQGRAAGVGDTQYF
TRBJ2-7 13 . TRBV5-6 CASTPPRGYEQYF
TRBJ2-3 15 . TRBV5-4 CASSLDRGATDTQYF
TRBJ2-1 15 . TRBV27 CASSIQGRPGNEQFF
TRBJ2-1 15 . TRBV5-4 CASSLWGVLYNEQFF
TRBJ1-2 14 TRBD1 TRBV30 CAWTRGRGVVGYTF
TRBJ2-1 10 . TRBV2 CASEATEQFF
TRBJ1-1 13 . TRBV15 CATGVRSSAEAFF
TRBJ2-2 16 . TRBV20-1 CSASVPSVTNTGELFF
TRBJ1-1 13 . TRBV29-1 CSVHRQPNTEAFF
TRBJ1-2 13 . TRBV11-2 CASSSGTFYGYTF
TRBJ2-2 15 . TRBV6-1 CASSEGGGSTGELFF
TRBJ1-1 12 . TRBV12-5 CASRPGGTEAFF
TRBJ2-2 13 . TRBV24-1 CATTGSYTGELFF
TRBJ2-3 17 TRBD2 TRBV15 CATSRTLAGGRTDTQYF
TRBJ1-6 17 TRBD1 TRBV23-1 CASSQPTRQGGYSPLHF
TRBJ1-1 16 TRBD1 TRBV6-5 CASSYSTGGPVTEAFF
TRBJ2-5 13 TRBD1 TRBV5-6 CASSSTGAETQYF
TRBJ2-5 15 TRBD1 TRBV2 CASRLDREAQETQYF
TRBJ2-1 16 TRBD2 TRBV19 CASSPLRGVSSDEQFF
TRBJ1-1 14 TRBD1 TRBV19 CASRSDRGGGEAFF
TRBJ2-4 15 TRBD1 TRBV6-5 CASSYSTGRQNIQYF
TRBJ1-3 16 . TRBV2 CASSEAGAGPQNTIYF
TRBJ2-7 16 . TRBV6-5 CASSYGSTGRSYEQYF
TRBJ1-1 14 TRBD1 TRBV2 CASRDRGANTEAFF
TRBJ2-1 14 . TRBV30 CAWSVVIQGHEQFF
TRBJ1-1 16 . TRBV19 CASSARWGGRETEAFF
TRBJ1-1 14 TRBD1 TRBV30 CAWRGDRWSTEAFF
TRBJ2-1 17 . TRBV5-4 CASSSAPVINRGNEQFF
TRBJ1-3 16 . TRBV2 CASSDSPTGLGNTIYF
TRBJ2-2 15 . TRBV2 CASSYAPANTGELFF
TRBJ2-3 14 TRBD1 TRBV5-1 CASSTGQGTDTQYF
TRBJ1-2 12 . TRBV28 CASSFTAYGYTF
TRBJ1-2 15 . TRBV5-4 CASSPVQGFSFGYTF
TRBJ1-2 18 . TRBV6-2/TRBV6-3 CASSFPLLRQASNYGYTF
TRBJ1-6 15 . TRBV6-5 CASSYSGGAHSPLHF